The sequence of this T cell receptor beta chain was determined in a study of identical twins. General study findings and limits: Abundant cord blood beta clonotypes carried fewer insertions; memory repertoires showed none.

For this clonotype: Its antigen remains unidentified.

TCRdb independently ran MiXCR on the 5' RACE reads; one entry per CDR3 protein. The sample lists around 680,000 distinct CDR3 sequences, over 8.5% occurring once. Germline V gives CDR1 MDHEN, CDR2 SYDVKM. The J segment lost 5 bases and the V segment lost 7 bases, leaving 9 bases of the junction unmatched. This CDR3 is built from 14 residues. This sample also belongs to another study, concerning yellow fever vaccine responses in identical twins.

The V call is TRBV28, the J call TRBJ2-7, with 9 bases matching TRBD2. The receptor comes from a woman in her late teens or twenties in good health. The specimen was PBMCs. CDR3 protein: CASKRASGINEQYF. CDR3 sequence (DNA): TGTGCCAGCAAACGAGCTAGCGGGATCAACGAGCAGTACTTC. The full variable domain, its missing parts supplied by reference TRBV28 and TRBJ2-7, is DVKVTQSSRYLVKRTGEKVFLECVQDMDHENMFWYRQDPGLGLRLIYFSYDVKMKEKGDIPEGYSVSREKKERFSLILESASTNQTSMYLCASKRASGINEQYFGPGTRLTVT.